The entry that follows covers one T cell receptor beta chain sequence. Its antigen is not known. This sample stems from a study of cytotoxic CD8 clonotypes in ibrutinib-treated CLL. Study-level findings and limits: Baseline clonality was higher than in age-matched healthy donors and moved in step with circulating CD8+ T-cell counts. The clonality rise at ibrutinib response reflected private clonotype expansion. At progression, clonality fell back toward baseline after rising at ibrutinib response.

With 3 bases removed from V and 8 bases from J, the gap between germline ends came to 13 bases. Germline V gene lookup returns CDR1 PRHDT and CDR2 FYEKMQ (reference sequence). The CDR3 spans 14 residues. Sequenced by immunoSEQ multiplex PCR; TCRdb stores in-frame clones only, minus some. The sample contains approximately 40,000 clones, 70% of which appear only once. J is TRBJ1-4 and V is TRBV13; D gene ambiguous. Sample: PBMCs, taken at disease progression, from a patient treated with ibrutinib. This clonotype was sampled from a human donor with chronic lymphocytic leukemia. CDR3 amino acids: CASSFAGSGEKLFF. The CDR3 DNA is TGTGCCAGCAGCTTTGCGGGAAGCGGCGAAAAACTGTTTTTT.